Presented here are 26 T cell receptor beta chains from one specimen sequenced in a study of OX40 agonist ivuxolimab in advanced cancers. Clones were sequenced by immunoSEQ multiplex PCR, and TCRdb holds only the in-frame ones, with some missing. The repertoire holds roughly 66,000 clones, 80% to 85% seen once, with 2% to 3% in the top ten. The sample in question was CD4+ or CD8+ T cells sorted from blood, obtained in a trial of the OX40 agonist ivuxolimab. The receptor set was obtained from an adult with an advanced solid tumor such as melanoma, head and neck, liver or kidney cancer.

This clone was observed a handful of times. The chain uses TRBV6-5 and TRBJ1-5; weak D call: TRBD1 (5 bases). CDR1 MNHEY and CDR2 SVGAGI come from the germline V gene. CDR3 length equals 15 residues. Trimming removed 6 bases from V and 3 bases from J, with 15 bases in between. CDR3 residues: CASSPRGTPNQPQHF. The CDR3 DNA reads TGTGCCAGCAGCCCCCGAGGGACCCCCAATCAGCCCCAGCATTTT.

The chain has TRBV10-1 and TRBJ1-2, with D hard to call. V was cut by 3 bases and J by 6 bases, with 17 bases left in between. The CDR3 is made up of 15 amino acids. Germline V gene lookup returns CDR1 WNHNN and CDR2 SYGVQD (reference sequence). For the CDR3, the DNA is TGCGCCAGCAGTGATGACGGGGTGTCGGGTAATGGCTACACCTTC. This sequence encodes CASSDDGVSGNGYTF.

V is TRBV2 and J is TRBJ1-5; the D gene is possibly TRBD1 (5 bases). The germline V gene has CDR1 SNHLY and CDR2 FYNNEI. The CDR3 extends over 13 amino acids. The V end was cut by 4 bases, the J end by 9 bases, with 13 bases between. In DNA, the CDR3 is TGTGCCAGCAGTGCGGCGTCCCAGGGGCCCCAGCATTTT. Translating it yields CASSAASQGPQHF.

The chain carries TRBV21-1 and TRBJ2-3; TRBD2, as called in the table, went unchecked against the DNA. TRBV21-1 is a pseudogene segment. The CDR3 totals 20 residues. CDR3 DNA sequence: TGTGCCAGCAGCAAAGGACTGCGAGCGGGAATGATTGGTGTGACAGATACGCAGTATTTT. Amino acids: CASSKGLRAGMIGVTDTQYF.

The genes are TRBV5-1 and TRBJ2-7; D could derive from TRBD1 or TRBD2 (9 bases each). From germline, CDR1 is SGHRS and CDR2 YFSETQ. The CDR3 covers 19 residues. V lost 0 bases and J 3 bases, leaving 25 bases between the germline ends. CDR3 in DNA: TGCGCCAGCAGCTTGGTAGGACAGGGGTTTAGCGGGAGTGGCTACGAGCAGTACTTC. As protein: CASSLVGQGFSGSGYEQYF.

This clone appeared a single time. J is TRBJ2-7 and V is TRBV21-1; no DNA check was done on the table's D call, TRBD2. TRBV21-1 is termed a pseudogene. The CDR3 covers 14 residues. For the CDR3, the DNA is TGTGCCAGCAGCAAAGGGACTAGCAGCTACGAGCAGTACTTC. Protein: CASSKGTSSYEQYF.

This sequence joins TRBV7-8 and TRBJ1-5, with D possibly being TRBD1 (5 bases). The CDR3 has 14 amino acids. Germline CDR1 and CDR2: SGHVS and FQNEAQ. V was trimmed by 2 bases and J by 6 bases, leaving 11 bases between them. CDR3 amino acids: CASSLQLGGQPQHF. CDR3 sequence (DNA): TGTGCCAGCAGCTTACAATTGGGGGGTCAGCCCCAGCATTTT.

CDR3 in amino acids: CASSARGDTEAFF. CDR3 coding DNA: TGTGCCAGCAGCGCTAGGGGGGACACTGAAGCTTTCTTT. V is TRBV6-1 and J is TRBJ1-1, with a weak D call TRBD1 (6 bases). The CDR3 has 13 residues. The germline CDR1 and CDR2 sequences are MNHNS and SASEGT. The germline V and J ends were trimmed by 6 bases and 3 bases, with 11 bases remaining between them.

This chain joins TRBV19 and TRBJ2-5; 7 bases fit TRBD2. This CDR3 spans 15 amino acids. Germline V CDR1 and CDR2: LNHDA, SQIVND (reference sequence). V was pared by 5 bases and J by 5 bases, with 11 bases of the junction left unmatched. The CDR3 DNA reads as TGTGCCAGTAGTCCTCCTCTAGCGGCCAGGGAGACCCAGTACTTC. It yields the protein CASSPPLAARETQYF.

The chain couples TRBV7-2 to TRBJ2-5, with 7 bases that match TRBD2. Germline V lookup: CDR1 SGHTA, CDR2 FQGNSA. The CDR3 contains 14 residues. The junction had 2 bases not matched to a gene; V was cut back by 4 bases and J by 0 bases. CDR3 nucleotides: TGTGCCAGCAGCTGGGGAGGGGACCAAGAGACCCAGTACTTC. Its protein is CASSWGGDQETQYF.

This sequence joins TRBV6-1 and TRBJ2-5, with D possibly TRBD1 on 7 matching bases. Looked up from germline, CDR1 is MNHNS and CDR2 is SASEGT. The germline V and J ends were trimmed by 3 bases and 5 bases, with 19 bases remaining between them. The CDR3 extends over 16 amino acids. The CDR3 DNA is TGTGCCAGCAGTGAGACCCTAGTGCAGGGGGGCGAGACCCAGTACTTC. Translated, it gives CASSETLVQGGETQYF.

Here the CDR3 reads CASSFSRTSGRGDTGELFF. CDR3 nucleotide sequence: TGTGCCAGCAGTTTTTCCAGGACTAGCGGGAGGGGCGACACCGGGGAGCTGTTTTTT. J is TRBJ2-2 and V is TRBV27; TRBD2 agrees at 15 bases. Germline trimming cut 3 bases from V and 3 bases from J; bases unmatched to any gene: 8. Germline V CDR1 and CDR2: MNHEY, SMNVEV (reference sequence). CDR3 size: 19 residues.

V and J are TRBV28 and TRBJ2-7; TRBD2 aligns across 10 bases. The CDR3 spans 17 residues. Unmatched junction bases numbered 14, after V lost 6 bases and J lost 3 bases. The germline V gene encodes CDR1 MDHEN and CDR2 SYDVKM. The CDR3 nucleotides are TGTGCCAGCAGACTTCCCCTAGCGGGAGCCCCCCACTACGAGCAGTACTTC. This codes for CASRLPLAGAPHYEQYF.

This clone appeared a single time. The chain is built from TRBV2 and TRBJ2-7, with 12 bases aligning to TRBD2. The CDR3 is made up of 14 amino acids. The J segment lost 7 bases and the V segment lost 7 bases, leaving 8 bases of the junction unmatched. Germline CDR1 and CDR2: SNHLY and FYNNEI. In nucleotides, the CDR3 is TGTGCCAGCAACCGACTAGCGGGAGTAGAGGAGCAGTACTTC. Its translation: CASNRLAGVEEQYF.

Remarks on this clone: The sample carries other DNA sequences with the same CDR3. The CDR3 sequence is CSVRGALNTEAFF. CDR3 nucleotides: TGCAGCGTTCGGGGGGCCCTGAACACTGAAGCTTTCTTT. The chain joins TRBV29-1 to TRBJ1-1; weak D call: TRBD1 (6 bases). Trimming left V 5 bases short and J 0 bases short, with 10 bases between. CDR3 size: 13 residues. Germline CDR1 is SQVTM and CDR2 is ANQGSEA. Full variable domain (remainder filled in from reference TRBV29-1 and TRBJ1-1): SAVISQKPSRDICQRGTSLTIQCQVDSQVTMMFWYRQQPGQSLTLIATANQGSEATYESGFVIDKFPISRPNLTFSTLTVSNMSPEDSSIYLCSVRGALNTEAFFGQGTRLTVV.

J is TRBJ1-1 and V is TRBV29-1, with 7 positions matching TRBD1. This CDR3 has 15 residues. Trimming removed 2 bases from V and 5 bases from J; junction bases left unmatched: 11. From germline, CDR1 is SQVTM and CDR2 ANQGSEA. The CDR3 loop reads CSVERLQGVWTEAFF. CDR3 sequence (DNA): TGCAGCGTTGAAAGGCTGCAGGGGGTATGGACTGAAGCTTTCTTT. The full variable domain, its missing parts supplied by reference TRBV29-1 and TRBJ1-1, is SAVISQKPSRDICQRGTSLTIQCQVDSQVTMMFWYRQQPGQSLTLIATANQGSEATYESGFVIDKFPISRPNLTFSTLTVSNMSPEDSSIYLCSVERLQGVWTEAFFGQGTRLTVV.

The chain joins TRBV7-2 to TRBJ2-7; TRBD1 or TRBD2 may be the D gene (5 bases each). The V gene's germline CDR1 is SGHTA and CDR2 FQGNSA. V lost 2 bases and J lost 6, with 14 bases in between. This CDR3 is 14 amino acids long. CDR3 region: CASSLPGAAREQYF. The DNA of the CDR3 is TGTGCCAGCAGCTTACCCGGGGCGGCGCGCGAGCAGTACTTC.

The chain links TRBV5-1 to TRBJ2-5; a possible D gene is TRBD1 (5 bases). Germline CDR1 and CDR2: SGHRS and YFSETQ. The CDR3 loop spans 13 amino acids. Trimming pared 4 bases from V and 4 bases from J, leaving 11 bases between. The CDR3 bases are TGCGCCAGCAGCGGGGCACCGGGAGAGACCCAGTACTTC. Protein product: CASSGAPGETQYF.

This chain joins TRBV30 and TRBJ1-1; D uncertain. Looked up from germline, CDR1 is GTSNPN and CDR2 is SVGIG (reference sequence). This CDR3 is 12 amino acids long. CDR3: CAQSPGNTEAFF. The CDR3 nucleotides read TGTGCTCAGTCCCCCGGGAACACTGAAGCTTTCTTT.

This sequence joins TRBV6-6 and TRBJ2-1, with 9 positions matching TRBD1. V trimming: 8 bases; J trimming: 9 bases; junction bases outside the gene matches: 5. The CDR3 runs to 12 residues. Germline V CDR1 and CDR2: MNHNY, SVGAGI (reference sequence). The CDR3 nucleotides are TGTGCCAGCGACAGGGGGGTTGGTGAGCAGTTCTTC. Encoded protein: CASDRGVGEQFF.

A single count supports this clone. This sequence joins TRBV11-2 and TRBJ1-4, with a weak D call TRBD1 (5 bases). The germline V gene encodes CDR1 SGHAT and CDR2 FQNNGV. Trimming left V 5 bases short and J 7 bases short, with 17 bases between. The CDR3 loop spans 15 amino acids. The CDR3 DNA reads as TGTGCCAGCAGCCCTATGCAGGGTCCTTTTGAAAAACTGTTTTTT. Translating gives CASSPMQGPFEKLFF.

V usage is TRBV30 and J usage is TRBJ1-3; the match to TRBD1 covers 7 bases. Germline V gene data show CDR1 as GTSNPN and CDR2 as SVGIG (reference sequence). J was trimmed by 0 bases and V by 4 bases; bases with no gene match: 6. The CDR3 has 15 amino acids. CDR3 in DNA: TGTGCCTGGACCACGGACAGGTTCTCTGGAAACACCATATATTTT. Protein sequence: CAWTTDRFSGNTIYF.

The chain recombines TRBV28 with TRBJ2-7; weak D call: TRBD1 (5 bases). CDR1 MDHEN and CDR2 SYDVKM come from the germline V gene. The V and J ends lost 3 bases and 0 bases respectively, with 6 bases between them. CDR3 size: 13 residues. CDR3 in amino acids: CASSLDTSYEQYF. The CDR3 DNA is TGTGCCAGCAGTTTGGACACCTCCTACGAGCAGTACTTC. The full variable domain, completed using reference TRBV28 and TRBJ2-7, is DVKVTQSSRYLVKRTGEKVFLECVQDMDHENMFWYRQDPGLGLRLIYFSYDVKMKEKGDIPEGYSVSREKKERFSLILESASTNQTSMYLCASSLDTSYEQYFGPGTRLTVT.

The CDR3 here is CASSFASLNTEAFF. CDR3 bases: TGCGCCAGCAGCTTTGCCAGTCTGAACACTGAAGCTTTCTTT. V usage is TRBV5-1 and J usage is TRBJ1-1; no clear D. Trimming removed 2 bases at V and 0 bases at J, with 8 bases between. Per germline, CDR1 SGHRS and CDR2 YFSETQ. The CDR3 contains 14 residues.

The gene calls are TRBV7-2 and TRBJ1-1, with unresolved D. Germline CDR1 SGHTA, CDR2 FQGNSA. Trimming shortened V by 2 bases and J by 1 base, and 5 bases separated the two germline ends. The length of the CDR3 is 13 residues. The CDR3 coding sequence is TGTGCCAGCAGCTTAACAGAGAACACTGAAGCTTTCTTT. As protein: CASSLTENTEAFF. The complete variable domain, with remaining parts taken from reference TRBV7-2 and TRBJ1-1, reads GAGVSQSPSNKVTEKGKDVELRCDPISGHTALYWYRQSLGQGLEFLIYFQGNSAPDKSGLPSDRFSAERTGGSVSTLTIQRTQQEDSAVYLCASSLTENTEAFFGQGTRLTVV.

This chain links TRBV6-1 with TRBJ1-2; 8 nucleotides agree with TRBD1. There are 14 residues in the CDR3. The V and J ends lost 4 bases and 8 bases, in that order; junction bases with no gene match: 9. Germline V gene data show CDR1 as MNHNS and CDR2 as SASEGT. CDR3 in DNA: TGTGCCAGCAGTGCCGGGACAGGCCCGTGGGGCTACACCTTC. Its translation is CASSAGTGPWGYTF.